This record concerns one TCR beta chain sequence. A single record per CDR3 protein comes from TCRdb applying MiXCR to the RT-PCR reads. The sample holds 400,000 to 500,000 distinct CDR3 sequences, approximately 16% seen once. The data were taken from a study of patients and donors after allogeneic stem cell transplantation. V lost 4 bases to trimming and J lost 6 bases, with 6 bases between them. Germline CDR1 and CDR2: SEHNR and FQNEAQ (reference sequence). The CDR3 extends over 12 amino acids. The chain uses TRBV7-9 and TRBJ1-4; no clear D. This TCR was sampled from a human donor who was either an allogeneic HSCT recipient or a stem cell or donor lymphocyte infusion donor (not recorded which). It is not recorded whose cells these are; they may come from a transplant donor. The sample taken for sequencing was blood, either unsorted or a sorted T cell fraction (not recorded which). In DNA, the CDR3 is TGTGCCAGCAGCTCCATCCATGAAAAACTGTTTTTT. Its translation is CASSSIHEKLFF.